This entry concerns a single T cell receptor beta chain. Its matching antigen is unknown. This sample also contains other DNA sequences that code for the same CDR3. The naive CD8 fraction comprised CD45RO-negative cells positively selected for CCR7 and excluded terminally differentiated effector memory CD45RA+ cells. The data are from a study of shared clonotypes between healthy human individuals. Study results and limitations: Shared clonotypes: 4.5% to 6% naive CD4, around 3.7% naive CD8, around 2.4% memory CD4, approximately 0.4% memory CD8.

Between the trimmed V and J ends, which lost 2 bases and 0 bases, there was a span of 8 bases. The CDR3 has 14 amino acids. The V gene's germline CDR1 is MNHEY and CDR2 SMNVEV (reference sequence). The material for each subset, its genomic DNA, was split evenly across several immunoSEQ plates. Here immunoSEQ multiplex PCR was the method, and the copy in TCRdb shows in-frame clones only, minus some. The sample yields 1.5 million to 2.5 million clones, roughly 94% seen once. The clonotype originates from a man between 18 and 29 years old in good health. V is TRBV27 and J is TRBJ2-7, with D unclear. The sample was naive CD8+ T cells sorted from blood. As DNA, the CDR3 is TGTGCCAGCAGTTTAGGCCCGATCTCCTACGAGCAGTACTTC. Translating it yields CASSLGPISYEQYF.